These 22 T cell receptor beta chains originate from one sample sequenced in a study of tumor and adjacent non-tumor tissue in lung cancer. RNA was extracted from bulk tissue without any cell sorting. This non-tumor lung sample came from over 3 cm beyond the tumor edge. The library came from three nested PCR rounds adapted from ARM-PCR protocols. Each CDR3 protein gets one entry after TCRdb re-called the multiplex PCR reads with MiXCR. The sample gives 90,000 to 100,000 distinct CDR3 sequences, roughly 78% of which show up once; approximately 28% is in the top ten. Sequenced input: distant non-tumor lung tissue. The origin of the receptors is a man between 60 and 70 years old with small cell lung cancer.

Comments on this clonotype: Possible read error: a much larger clone is one base away. The chain uses TRBV24-1 and TRBJ1-5; tentative D call: TRBD1 (6 bases). Germline CDR1 is KGHDR and CDR2 is SFDVKD. The CDR3 contains 16 residues. With 4 bases removed from V and 4 bases from J, the gap between germline ends came to 16 bases. CDR3 amino acids: CATSEPGTPRNQPQHF. In DNA, the CDR3 is TGTGCCACCAGTGAGCCCGGGACACCGAGGAATCAGCCCCAGCATTTT.

Turning to this clonotype: The conserved closing phenylalanine or tryptophan is absent in this CDR3, likely reflecting a read error. The V call is TRBV4-1, the J call TRBJ2-2; tentative D call: TRBD2 (5 bases). CDR3 size: 14 residues. Looked up from germline, CDR1 is MGHRA and CDR2 is YSYEKL. CDR3 DNA sequence: TGCGCCAGCAGCCCCGACTTGAACACCGGGGAACTGTTTGTT. Its translation is CASSPDLNTGELFV.

Only one count was recorded for this clonotype. The chain employs TRBV13 and TRBJ1-6, with no clear D. There are 17 residues in the CDR3. Trimming removed 7 bases at V and 19 bases at J, with 35 bases between. In germline, CDR1 is PRHDT, CDR2 FYEKMQ (reference sequence). This chain's CDR3 is CASIQNDGSSYNSRLHF. CDR3 nucleotide sequence: TGTGCCAGCATCCAAAACGACGGAAGCTCCTATAATTCACGCCTTCACTTT. The variable domain in full, with the rest retrieved from reference TRBV13 and TRBJ1-6, is AAGVIQSPRHLIKEKRETATLKCYPIPRHDTVYWYQQGPGQDPQFLISFYEKMQSDKGSIPDRFSAQQFSDYHSELNMSSLELGDSALYFCASIQNDGSSYNSRLHFGNGTRLTVT.

On this clonotype itself: A read error is likely, as this CDR3 ends without the conserved phenylalanine or tryptophan. The chain carries TRBV12-3 or TRBV12-4 and TRBJ2-1; 7 positions match TRBD1. CDR3 length: 14 amino acids. The CDR3 spells CDSSSGTDHIEQFS. The CDR3 coding sequence is TGTGACAGCAGTTCCGGGACAGATCACATTGAGCAGTTCTCC.

This clonotype has just a few counts. A much larger clone lies a single base off, so this may be a read error. Lacking the conserved final phenylalanine or tryptophan, this CDR3 likely reflects a read error. The chain couples TRBV12-3 or TRBV12-4 to TRBJ2-5; TRBD2 matches at 13 bases. The ends lost 6 bases at V and 4 bases at J; junction bases unmatched: 5. This CDR3 is 15 amino acids long. The CDR3 nucleotides read TGTGCCAGCAGCCTACTAGCGGGAGGGGGAGAGACCCAGTACCTC. Translation gives CASSLLAGGGETQYL.

Regarding this clonotype: Just one base apart from a much larger clone, this may be a read error. V gene TRBV6-5 combines with J gene TRBJ2-1, with TRBD2 as a possible D gene (6 bases). Germline-derived CDR1 and CDR2 are MNHEY and SVGAGI. The CDR3 is 15 amino acids. The chain's CDR3 is CTSGLRTYSYNEQFF. The DNA of the CDR3 is TGTACCAGCGGGCTTCGTACTTACTCCTACAATGAGCAGTTCTTC.

This clonotype has only one observation. This may arise from a read error, as a much more abundant clone is one base away. The V gene is TRBV28, the J gene TRBJ2-3; 8 bases map to TRBD2. Germline V CDR1 and CDR2: MDHEN, SYDVKM. This CDR3 is built from 12 residues. DNA of the CDR3: TGTGTCAGCAGTCCCACTAGCGGTACGCAGTATTTT. It is translated as CVSSPTSGTQYF.

With respect to this clonotype: An end of the junction differs from the germline gene, which may be a read error. The V and J genes are TRBV11-2 and TRBJ2-1; TRBD1 might be the D (5 bases). This CDR3 contains 14 residues. CDR1 is SGHAT, CDR2 FQNNGV, per germline. CDR3 in DNA: TGTGCCGGCAGCTTAGAGGCAGGGTTGGTTGACCAATTCTTC. It yields the protein CAGSLEAGLVDQFF.

Turning to this clonotype: The junction differs from germline at one of its ends, possibly a read error. The chain uses TRBV24-1 and TRBJ2-3; 11 bases match TRBD2. From germline, CDR1 is KGHDR and CDR2 SFDVKD. This CDR3 comprises 15 residues. The CDR3 region has the DNA TGTGCCACCGAGACTAGCGGGGAGGGGACAGATATGCAGTATTTT. It is translated as CATETSGEGTDMQYF.

V and J are TRBV5-4 and TRBJ1-4; TRBD1 might be the D (6 bases). Between the trimmed V and J ends, which lost 1 base and 1 base, there was a span of 17 bases. This CDR3 region has 18 residues. The germline gives CDR1 SGHNT, CDR2 YYREEE (reference sequence). DNA for the CDR3: TGTGCCAGCAGCTTGTTGTCAGGGGCTATGCAAACTAATGAAAAACTGTTTTTT. Translating gives CASSLLSGAMQTNEKLFF.

J is TRBJ2-7 and V is TRBV12-3 or TRBV12-4; D is perhaps TRBD1 (5 bases). The CDR3 has 13 amino acids. This CDR3 is CVSSLNRGSEQYV. The CDR3 DNA sequence: TGTGTCAGCAGTCTAAATAGGGGAAGCGAGCAGTACGTC.

V is TRBV4-1 and J is TRBJ2-5; D is undetermined. The CDR3 is 15 amino acids. Germline V gene lookup returns CDR1 MGHRA and CDR2 YSYEKL. Trimming removed 1 base from V and 6 bases from J, with 15 bases in between. CDR3 nucleotides: TGCGCCAGCAGCCAAGGAGTGACTGGATGGAAGACCCAGTACTTC. It is translated as CASSQGVTGWKTQYF.

Concerning this clonotype: This likely comes from a read error, as the CDR3 has no conserved phenylalanine or tryptophan at its end. V usage is TRBV6-2 or TRBV6-3 and J usage is TRBJ2-1; TRBD2 is a possible D gene (5 bases). In germline, CDR1 is MNHEY, CDR2 SVGEGT. The CDR3 has 15 residues. V was trimmed by 2 bases and J by 10 bases, leaving 18 bases between them. The CDR3 loop is CASSYLAGACGEQFS. CDR3 coding DNA: TGTGCCAGCAGTTACCTCGCCGGTGCCTGCGGGGAGCAGTTCTCC.

The chain carries TRBV5-1 and TRBJ1-1; D is uncertain. Per germline, CDR1 SGHRS and CDR2 YFSETQ. The CDR3 loop spans 12 amino acids. Trimming stripped 6 bases from V and 1 base from J, with 7 bases between. The CDR3 DNA reads as TGCGCCAGCATCTACGGGAACACTGAAGCTTTCTTT. This encodes CASIYGNTEAFF.

The rearrangement joins TRBV14 to TRBJ1-1; D gene uncertain. The CDR3 length is 15 residues. The V and J ends lost 9 bases and 1 base respectively, with 18 bases between them. Germline V lookup: CDR1 SGHDN, CDR2 FVKESK. CDR3 loop: CARSHIDTQNTEAFF. CDR3 DNA sequence: TGTGCCAGAAGTCACATAGACACCCAGAACACTGAAGCTTTCTTT.

Details on this clonotype: A read error may account for a junction end that differs from germline. V gene TRBV7-9 combines with J gene TRBJ2-7; D is ambiguous. The CDR3 runs to 12 residues. Germline CDR1 SEHNR, CDR2 FQNEAQ (reference sequence). The CDR3 DNA reads TGTGCCAGCCGCTTAGGTTATTCCGAGCGGTACTTC. It specifies CASRLGYSERYF.

This clonotype was recorded a few times. The V gene is TRBV6-4, the J gene TRBJ2-1; possible D gene TRBD2, 6 bases. Germline values: CDR1 MRHNA, CDR2 SNTAGT. Trimming cost V 2 bases and J 8 bases, with 16 bases left between them. CDR3 length equals 15 residues. CDR3 region: CASSDRAGSGYEQFF. The CDR3 coding sequence is TGTGCCAGCAGTGACCGGGCCGGGAGTGGTTATGAGCAGTTCTTC.

For this clonotype: Since the CDR3 does not end with the conserved phenylalanine or tryptophan, this likely comes from a read error. V and J are TRBV6-2 or TRBV6-3 and TRBJ1-4; a weak D match, TRBD1 (5 bases). Germline CDR1 reads MNHEY; CDR2 reads SVGEGT. CDR3 length: 14 residues. V was shortened by 6 bases and J by 6 bases, with 14 bases between the two germline ends. CDR3 nucleotide sequence: TGTGCCAGCAGACTCGACAGCGTCTATGAAAAACTGTTTGTT. Protein: CASRLDSVYEKLFV.

As regards this clonotype: This CDR3 is missing its conserved last phenylalanine or tryptophan, likely due to a read error. The DNA is omitted, as the CDR3 cannot be located on it reliably, and the CDR3 follows TCRdb's listing. The chain links TRBV4-1 to TRBJ2-1; the tabulated D call, TRBD1, remains unverified against the DNA. The CDR3 contains 17 residues when both ends are counted. Germline V gene data show CDR1 as MGHRA and CDR2 as YSYEKL. The chain's CDR3 is CASSRPDGEAGNNEQFL.

V and J are TRBV12-3 or TRBV12-4 and TRBJ1-1, with D tentatively TRBD1 (5 bases). The CDR3 has 14 amino acids. CDR3 nucleotides: TGTACTAGCAGTTCCCGGACATGGCTTACTGAAGCTTTCTTT. Its protein product is CTSSSRTWLTEAFF.

In the case of this clonotype: At one end the junction does not follow the germline gene, possibly because of a read error. In DNA, the CDR3 is TGTGCCAACAGTTCGGGAGGGGGACTAGCGAGTGGTCGTGAGCAGATCTTC. Protein product: CANSSGGGLASGREQIF. V usage is TRBV12-3 or TRBV12-4 and J usage is TRBJ2-1, with 10 bases identical to TRBD2. The CDR3 covers 17 residues.

This clonotype is labeled as medium-sized. The chain combines TRBV5-1 with TRBJ2-1; no clear D. Trimming removed 1 base at V and 0 bases at J, with 11 bases between. Germline CDR1 SGHRS, CDR2 YFSETQ. The CDR3 has 16 residues. CDR3 sequence: CASSLKQPSSYNEQFF. CDR3 nucleotide sequence: TGCGCCAGCAGCTTGAAGCAGCCGAGCTCCTACAATGAGCAGTTCTTC.